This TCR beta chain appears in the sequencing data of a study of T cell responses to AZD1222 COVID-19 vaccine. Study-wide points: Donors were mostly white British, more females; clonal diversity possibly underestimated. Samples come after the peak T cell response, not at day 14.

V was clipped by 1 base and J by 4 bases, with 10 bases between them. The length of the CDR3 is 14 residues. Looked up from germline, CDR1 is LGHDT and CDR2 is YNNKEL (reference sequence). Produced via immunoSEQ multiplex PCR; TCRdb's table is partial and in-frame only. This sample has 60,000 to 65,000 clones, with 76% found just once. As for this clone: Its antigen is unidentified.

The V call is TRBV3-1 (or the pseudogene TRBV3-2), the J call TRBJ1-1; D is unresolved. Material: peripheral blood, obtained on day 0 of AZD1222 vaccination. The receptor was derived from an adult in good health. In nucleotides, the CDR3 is TGTGCCAGCAGCCAAGTCACAGCTCCCACTGAAGCTTTCTTT. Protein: CASSQVTAPTEAFF.